The 22 T cell receptor beta chains in this list originate from one sample, sequenced in a study of blood T cells in healthy people across ages. With a J-beta primer mix and a sample-barcoded 5' primer, a second PCR ran roughly 7 to 11 cycles. A single record per CDR3 protein comes from TCRdb applying MiXCR to the 5' RACE reads. The table includes 1 million to 1.2 million distinct CDR3 sequences, less than 45% detected once. The specimen was blood. These receptors all stem from a man between 18 and 29 years old in good health.

J is TRBJ1-2 and V is TRBV4-1; D ambiguous. The CDR3 loop spans 14 amino acids. The V gene's germline CDR1 is MGHRA and CDR2 YSYEKL. V lost 1 base and J lost 8, with 14 bases in between. CDR3 bases: TGCGCCAGCAGCCAAGTGGCCGGGGAGCTCGGCTACACCTTC. This translates into CASSQVAGELGYTF.

This clonotype has just a few counts. This chain connects TRBV4-2 to TRBJ1-2; TRBD1 matches at 8 bases. Trimming took 0 bases from V and 8 from J; bases not matched to a gene: 5. Germline V lookup: CDR1 LGHNA, CDR2 YNFKEQ. The CDR3 is 14 amino acids. This CDR3 reads CASSQDRTGKGYTF. The CDR3 DNA reads as TGTGCCAGCAGCCAAGATCGGACAGGGAAGGGCTACACCTTC.

The chain is built from TRBV11-2 and TRBJ2-3; 8 nucleotides agree with TRBD2. Trimming cost V 8 bases and J 6 bases; bases outside gene matches: 7. The CDR3 is made up of 13 amino acids. Germline-derived CDR1 and CDR2 are SGHAT and FQNNGV. CDR3 in DNA: TGTGCCAGCGACCCGGGGGGGCCGGATACGCAGTATTTT. It translates to CASDPGGPDTQYF.

This chain uses TRBV21-1 with TRBJ2-5; TRBD1, the D gene given by the table, was not confirmed from the DNA. TRBJ2-7 explains the end of the DNA better; the J call may be wrong. TRBV21-1 is flagged as a pseudogene. The CDR3 totals 16 residues. This CDR3 is CASSGQTRRPLREQYF. The CDR3, as DNA: TGTGCCAGCAGCGGCCAGACAAGGCGGCCCCTACGCGAGCAGTACTTC.

This clonotype was seen more than once but under ten times. The chain combines TRBV5-4 with TRBJ2-1; perhaps D is TRBD1 or TRBD2 (5 bases each). Germline loops: CDR1 SGHNT, CDR2 YYREEE (reference sequence). V lost 3 bases to trimming and J lost 7 bases, with 14 bases between them. The length of the CDR3 is 14 residues. The CDR3 loop is CASSSGDRQNEQFF. CDR3 nucleotide sequence: TGTGCCAGCAGCTCCGGGGACCGTCAGAATGAGCAGTTCTTC.

The V call is TRBV27, the J call TRBJ2-2; 7 bases agree with TRBD2. This CDR3 has 15 amino acids. Germline-derived CDR1 and CDR2 are MNHEY and SMNVEV (reference sequence). With 2 bases clipped from V and 1 base from J, the junction kept 1 base outside the gene matches. As DNA, the CDR3 is TGTGCCAGCAGTTTACGCGGGAGGAACACCGGGGAGCTGTTTTTT. It encodes CASSLRGRNTGELFF.

This clonotype was observed a few times. The chain has TRBV3-1 and TRBJ1-2, with 9 bases fitting TRBD1. J lost 8 bases, V lost 6 bases, and 10 bases had no gene match. This CDR3 has 14 residues. The germline V gene has CDR1 LGHDT and CDR2 YNNKEL (reference sequence). The CDR3, as DNA: TGTGCCAGCAGAAAAGATGCGACAGGGGGAGGCTACACCTTC. It specifies CASRKDATGGGYTF.

The table lists this clonotype with a few counts. The chain recombines TRBV7-2 with TRBJ1-2; no definite D call. Germline lookup yields CDR1 SGHTA and CDR2 FQGNSA. V was pared by 7 bases and J by 0 bases, with 15 bases between. The CDR3 covers 15 residues. The CDR3 bases are TGTGCCAGCACTATAAACCTAGGGACTAACTATGGCTACACCTTC. Translating it yields CASTINLGTNYGYTF. The whole variable domain, filled in from reference TRBV7-2 and TRBJ1-2, reads GAGVSQSPSNKVTEKGKDVELRCDPISGHTALYWYRQSLGQGLEFLIYFQGNSAPDKSGLPSDRFSAERTGGSVSTLTIQRTQQEDSAVYLCASTINLGTNYGYTFGSGTRLTVV.

The chain recombines TRBV7-7 with TRBJ2-1; the D gene is possibly TRBD1 (5 bases). The J call may be mistaken, given a closer DNA end match to TRBJ2-7. Germline V gives CDR1 SSHAT, CDR2 FNYEAQ (reference sequence). The CDR3 totals 15 residues. The CDR3 loop reads CASSLYQTAYNEQYF. The CDR3 DNA reads TGTGCCAGCAGTTTGTACCAGACAGCCTACAATGAGCAGTACTTC.

This sequence joins TRBV6-2 or TRBV6-3 and TRBJ1-5; 7 nucleotides align to TRBD1. With 6 bases clipped from V and 1 base from J, the junction kept 6 bases outside the gene matches. The germline V gene has CDR1 MNHEY and CDR2 SVGEGT. CDR3 size: 15 residues. The DNA of the CDR3 is TGTGCCAGCAGAATAGACAGGGTGAGCAATCAGCCCCAGCATTTT. Translated: CASRIDRVSNQPQHF.

The chain is built from TRBV20-1 and TRBJ1-1; D is uncertain. Trimming shortened V by 5 bases and J by 5 bases, and 18 bases separated the two germline ends. CDR1 is DFQATT and CDR2 is SNEGSKA in the germline V gene (reference sequence). The CDR3 extends over 14 amino acids. CDR3 in amino acids: CSAQKEGGRTEAFF. The CDR3 coding sequence is TGCAGTGCTCAGAAGGAGGGAGGGCGGACTGAAGCTTTCTTT.

This chain links TRBV29-1 with TRBJ2-5, with D possibly TRBD1 on 5 matching bases. Germline-derived CDR1 and CDR2 are SQVTM and ANQGSEA. CDR3 length equals 10 residues. The V gene lost 7 bases and the J gene lost 9 bases, with 12 bases spanning the gap. This chain's CDR3 is CSARQQAQYF. The CDR3 bases are TGCAGCGCCCGACAGCAGGCCCAGTACTTC.

As for this clonotype: With a much larger clone just one base away, this may be a read error. This sequence joins TRBV7-2 and TRBJ2-5; TRBD1 agrees at 7 bases. The CDR3 runs 15 residues. V shed 1 base and J 11 bases; nucleotides not matched to a gene: 13. Germline CDR1 is SGHTA and CDR2 is FQGNSA. The CDR3 spells CASSLGKQGYNEQYF. In nucleotides, the CDR3 is TGTGCCAGCAGCTTAGGAAAACAGGGGTACAATGAGCAGTACTTC.

The V and J genes are TRBV2 and TRBJ2-5, with 10 bases identical to TRBD2. V lost 2 bases to trimming and J lost 2 bases; unmatched junction nucleotides: 5. CDR1 and CDR2 (germline): SNHLY, FYNNEI. CDR3 size: 16 residues. The CDR3 loop is CASSEIVAGGQETQYF. CDR3 in DNA: TGTGCCAGCAGTGAAATCGTAGCGGGGGGACAAGAGACCCAGTACTTC.

The chain combines TRBV19 with TRBJ2-1; perhaps D is TRBD1 or TRBD2 (5 bases each). From germline, CDR1 is LNHDA and CDR2 SQIVND (reference sequence). The CDR3 runs to 14 residues. The V and J ends lost 3 bases and 13 bases respectively, with 19 bases between them. CDR3 amino acids: CASSMVTWDETQFF. The DNA of the CDR3 is TGTGCCAGTAGTATGGTGACCTGGGACGAGACCCAGTTCTTC. The whole variable domain, filled in from reference TRBV19 and TRBJ2-1, reads DGGITQSPKYLFRKEGQNVTLSCEQNLNHDAMYWYRQDPGQGLRLIYYSQIVNDFQKGDIAEGYSVSREKKESFPLTVTSAQKNPTAFYLCASSMVTWDETQFFGPGTRLTVL.

The genes are TRBV6-5 and TRBJ2-7; D gene ambiguous. The closer fit of TRBJ2-5 to the DNA end suggests the J call may be wrong. CDR1 and CDR2 from the germline V gene are MNHEY and SVGAGI. The CDR3 has 11 amino acids. The CDR3 DNA reads TGTGCCAGCAGTGGGTACGGGACCCAGTACTTC. Amino acids: CASSGYGTQYF.

The chain combines TRBV2 with TRBJ2-5; D gene uncertain. This CDR3 comprises 16 residues. Trimming cost V 1 base and J 1 base, with 13 bases left between them. Germline CDR1 SNHLY, CDR2 FYNNEI. The DNA of the CDR3 is TGTGCCAGCAGTGAAGGTTTGACACTGCCCCAAGAGACCCAGTACTTC. Protein sequence: CASSEGLTLPQETQYF.

The table lists this clonotype with a few counts. V is TRBV4-2 and J is TRBJ2-1; a possible D gene is TRBD1 (6 bases). This CDR3 has 16 amino acids. The ends were cut back, 2 bases at V and 5 bases at J, with 16 bases in the middle. Germline-derived CDR1 and CDR2 are LGHNA and YNFKEQ. The DNA for the CDR3 is TGTGCCAGCAGCCAACGTAGGACAGCCACAAACAATGAGCAGTTCTTC. This sequence encodes CASSQRRTATNNEQFF.

This chain uses TRBV29-1 with TRBJ1-2; the D gene is possibly TRBD1 (6 bases). Trimming removed 4 bases at V and 4 bases at J, with 13 bases between. The CDR3 is 13 amino acids. Germline V lookup: CDR1 SQVTM, CDR2 ANQGSEA. This chain's CDR3 is CSVAGVWGYGYTF. The CDR3, as DNA: TGCAGCGTTGCAGGGGTTTGGGGCTATGGCTACACCTTC.

This clonotype appeared a few times. The chain joins TRBV7-2 to TRBJ2-3; 13 bases are shared with TRBD2. V shed 1 base and J 7 bases; nucleotides not matched to a gene: 8. The CDR3 has 17 residues. Germline assignment: CDR1 SGHTA and CDR2 FQGNSA. The CDR3 reads CASSLVTRLAGGHTQYF. CDR3 bases: TGTGCCAGCAGCTTAGTGACGAGACTAGCGGGGGGCCATACGCAGTATTTT.

This chain joins TRBV7-3 and TRBJ1-2, with D unresolved. The CDR3 sequence is 16 residues long. Germline V lookup: CDR1 SGHTA, CDR2 FQGTGA. V lost 0 bases and J 0 bases, leaving 11 bases between the germline ends. In DNA form, the CDR3 reads TGTGCCAGCAGCTTAACGTCCCGACCCGCTAACTATGGCTACACCTTC. Its translation: CASSLTSRPANYGYTF.

The V and J genes are TRBV12-3 or TRBV12-4 and TRBJ1-6; possible D gene TRBD1, 6 bases. V lost 4 bases and J lost 7, with 14 bases in between. The CDR3 has 15 amino acids. The chain's CDR3 is CASSSTGLINSPLHF. Written as DNA, the CDR3 is TGTGCCAGCAGTTCAACAGGGCTTATCAATTCACCCCTCCACTTT.